Shown below are 10 T cell receptor beta chains from a single sample sequenced in a study of cytomegalovirus exposure and HLA in healthy donors. Both 60 Vbeta primers and 13 Jbeta primers went into the PCR. The table came from immunoSEQ multiplex PCR; TCRdb's copy has only in-frame clones and leaves some out. This sample carries about 130,000 clones, 75% to 85% of them seen once, and the ten largest clones take over 2.5%. Sequenced material: PBMCs. Receptors originate from a male donor in good health and CMV-seronegative.

The chain links TRBV29-1 to TRBJ1-2, with 7 bases lining up with TRBD1. The CDR3 is made up of 11 amino acids. J lost 6 bases, V lost 5 bases, and 3 bases had no gene match. Per the germline V gene, CDR1 is SQVTM and CDR2 is ANQGSEA. The CDR3 sequence is CSVTGEDGYTF. For the CDR3, the DNA is TGCAGCGTTACAGGGGAGGATGGCTACACCTTC.

V gene TRBV19 combines with J gene TRBJ1-1; 8 bases are a match to TRBD1. The CDR3 consists of 14 residues. J was trimmed by 7 bases and V by 3 bases; bases with no gene match: 7. Germline lookup yields CDR1 LNHDA and CDR2 SQIVND (reference sequence). The CDR3 sequence: CASSIRTGIGEAFF. CDR3 DNA: TGTGCCAGTAGTATTAGGACAGGGATCGGTGAAGCTTTCTTT.

The rearrangement uses TRBV2 and TRBJ1-2, with a possible D match to TRBD1 (6 bases). CDR3 length: 14 amino acids. CDR1 is SNHLY, CDR2 FYNNEI, per germline. V lost 10 bases to trimming and J lost 2 bases, with 17 bases between them. The CDR3 coding sequence is TGTGCCACACCTCCGGGACACCTAAACTATGGCTACACCTTC. Its protein product is CATPPGHLNYGYTF.

The V and J genes are TRBV5-1 and TRBJ2-5; no clear D. The better agreement between TRBJ2-7 and the DNA end casts doubt on the J call. The CDR3 is 13 amino acids. Germline V CDR1 and CDR2: SGHRS, YFSETQ. The CDR3 reads CASSLETDYEQYF. DNA for the CDR3: TGCGCCAGCAGCTTGGAAACAGACTACGAGCAGTACTTC.

V gene TRBV7-3 combines with J gene TRBJ2-3; 15 bases line up with TRBD2. CDR3 length: 16 amino acids. Germline V lookup: CDR1 SGHTA, CDR2 FQGTGA. Losses at the gene ends were 5 bases for V and 1 base for J; bases not matched to a gene: 1. CDR3 region: CASSRTSGGGTDTQYF. CDR3 nucleotide sequence: TGTGCCAGCAGCCGGACTAGCGGGGGGGGCACAGATACGCAGTATTTT.

The rearrangement links TRBV11-1 to TRBJ2-1; 13 nucleotides agree with TRBD2. Unmatched junction bases numbered 7, after V lost 2 bases and J lost 6 bases. The CDR3 is 17 residues long. Germline CDR1 SGHAT, CDR2 FQDESV (reference sequence). CDR3 protein: CASSLYEGLAGSNEQFF. The CDR3 DNA reads as TGTGCCAGCAGCTTATACGAGGGACTAGCGGGATCCAATGAGCAGTTCTTC.

This clone was counted once. J is TRBJ2-1 and V is TRBV4-3; 11 bases line up with TRBD1. V gave up 2 bases and J gave up 9 bases; unmatched junction bases: 6. The CDR3 totals 15 residues. Germline V gene sequence: CDR1 LGHNA, CDR2 YSLEER. The CDR3 spells CASSQQDRGQGEQFF. CDR3 in DNA: TGCGCCAGCAGCCAACAGGACAGGGGGCAGGGTGAGCAGTTCTTC.

The count of this clone is one. The chain has TRBV15 and TRBJ2-2, with 7 bases that match TRBD2. This CDR3 spans 18 amino acids. Germline CDR1 and CDR2: LNHNV and YYDKDF (reference sequence). V dropped 0 bases and J dropped 0; count of bases not matched to a gene: 7. The CDR3 region is CATSRDEWAGANTGELFF. Written as DNA, the CDR3 is TGTGCCACCAGCAGAGATGAATGGGCGGGGGCGAACACCGGGGAGCTGTTTTTT. Together with reference TRBV15 and TRBJ2-2, the CDR3 gives the full variable domain: DAMVIQNPRYQVTQFGKPVTLSCSQTLNHNVMYWYQQKSSQAPKLLFHYYDKDFNNEADTPDNFQSRRPNTSFCFLDIRSPGLGDTAMYLCATSRDEWAGANTGELFFGEGSRLTVL.

The table lists this clone with a count of one. The gene calls are TRBV5-1 and TRBJ1-1; 7 nucleotides align to TRBD1. CDR1 is SGHRS and CDR2 is YFSETQ in the germline V gene. The CDR3 is 17 residues long. J gave up 0 bases and V 0 bases, and 8 bases lay outside the gene matches. DNA for the CDR3: TGCGCCAGCAGCTTGGCCGGGACAGCGAGTCTGAACACTGAAGCTTTCTTT. Translating gives CASSLAGTASLNTEAFF.

CDR3 in DNA: TGTGCCAGCAGCGCCCCCCGGGACAGGGGCTCTGGGGCCAACGTCCTGACTTTC. Protein sequence: CASSAPRDRGSGANVLTF. The chain combines TRBV9 with TRBJ2-6, with TRBD1 matching over 10 bases. The CDR3 runs 18 residues. The germline V gene has CDR1 SGDLS and CDR2 YYNGEE. Trimming at V came to 3 bases and at J to 0 bases, leaving 6 bases not matched to a gene.